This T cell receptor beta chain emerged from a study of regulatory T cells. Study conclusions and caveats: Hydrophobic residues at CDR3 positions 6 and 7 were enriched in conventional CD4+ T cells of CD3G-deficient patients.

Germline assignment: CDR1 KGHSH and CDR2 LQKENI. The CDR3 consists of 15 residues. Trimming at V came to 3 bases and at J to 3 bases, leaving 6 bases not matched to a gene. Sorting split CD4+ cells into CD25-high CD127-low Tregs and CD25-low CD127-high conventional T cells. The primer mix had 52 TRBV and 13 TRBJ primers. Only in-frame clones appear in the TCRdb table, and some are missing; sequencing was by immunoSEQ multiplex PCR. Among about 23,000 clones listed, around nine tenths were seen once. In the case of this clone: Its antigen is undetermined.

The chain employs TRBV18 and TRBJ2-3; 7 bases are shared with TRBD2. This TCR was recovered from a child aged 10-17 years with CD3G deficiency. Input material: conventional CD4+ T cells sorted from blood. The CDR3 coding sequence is TGTGCCAGCTCACCCACGGGACTATCGACAGATACGCAGTATTTT. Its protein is CASSPTGLSTDTQYF.